Listed below are T cell receptor beta chains from one sample, sequenced in a study of control samples from healthy donors and cancer patients. Profiled with immunoSEQ multiplex PCR; TCRdb holds only in-frame clones, not every one. The table includes 130,000 or so clones, nearly 90% detected once. Sample: blood. Receptors were obtained from a man aged 50-60 years in good health. The CDR3 runs from the conserved cysteine through the conserved F or W. The D gene is left open where the match is weak.

V gene	D gene	J gene	CDR3 protein	CDR3 DNA
TRBV4-1	.	TRBJ2-2	CASSQDLGQNTGELFF	TGCGCCAGCAGCCAAGATCTGGGACAGAACACCGGGGAGCTGTTTTTT
TRBV5-1	TRBD2	TRBJ2-7	CASNRGRGAVEQYF	TGCGCCAGCAACCGCGGGCGGGGGGCGGTCGAGCAGTACTTC
TRBV5-1	TRBD2	TRBJ2-7	CASSPGTSGISYEQYF	TGCGCCAGCAGCCCGGGGACTAGCGGGATCTCCTACGAGCAGTACTTC
TRBV23-1	.	TRBJ2-7	CASSQSVVSGGEQYF	TGCGCCAGCAGTCAATCAGTTGTTTCGGGTGGCGAGCAGTACTTC
TRBV7-9	TRBD2	TRBJ2-1	CASSLLLAGSTNEQFF	TGTGCCAGCAGCTTACTATTAGCGGGGAGTACAAATGAGCAGTTCTTC
TRBV10-2	TRBD1	TRBJ1-5	CASRAGGFGNQPQHF	TGCGCCAGCAGGGCAGGGGGATTCGGCAATCAGCCCCAGCATTTT
TRBV4-1	TRBD1	TRBJ2-7	CASSLGTGSSYEQYF	TGCGCCAGCAGCCTAGGGACAGGGAGCTCCTACGAGCAGTACTTC
TRBV9	TRBD1	TRBJ2-1	CASSVEGGFLGNEQFF	TGTGCCAGCAGCGTAGAAGGGGGCTTCCTGGGGAATGAGCAGTTCTTC
TRBV19	.	TRBJ1-2	CASSIAVGTGYTF	TGTGCCAGTAGTATAGCTGTGGGGACCGGCTACACCTTC
TRBV24-1	.	TRBJ2-5	CATSDFGVGSQETQYF	TGTGCCACCAGTGATTTTGGTGTAGGCAGCCAAGAGACCCAGTACTTC
TRBV27	TRBD1	TRBJ2-1	CPWGRGQFF	TGTCCCTGGGGCAGGGGGCAATTCTTC
TRBV29-1	.	TRBJ1-5	CSVRVSNQPQHF	TGCAGCGTTCGCGTTAGCAATCAGCCCCAGCATTTT
TRBV28	.	TRBJ1-1	CASTPTANTEAFF	TGTGCCAGCACCCCCACTGCGAACACTGAAGCTTTCTTT
TRBV7-9	.	TRBJ1-1	CASSPSVGGMNTEAFF	TGTGCCAGCAGCCCCAGTGTAGGAGGTATGAACACTGAAGCTTTCTTT
TRBV3-1/TRBV3-2	.	TRBJ2-5	CASSLLDPGEETQYF	TGTGCCAGCAGCCTTCTTGACCCTGGCGAAGAGACCCAGTACTTC